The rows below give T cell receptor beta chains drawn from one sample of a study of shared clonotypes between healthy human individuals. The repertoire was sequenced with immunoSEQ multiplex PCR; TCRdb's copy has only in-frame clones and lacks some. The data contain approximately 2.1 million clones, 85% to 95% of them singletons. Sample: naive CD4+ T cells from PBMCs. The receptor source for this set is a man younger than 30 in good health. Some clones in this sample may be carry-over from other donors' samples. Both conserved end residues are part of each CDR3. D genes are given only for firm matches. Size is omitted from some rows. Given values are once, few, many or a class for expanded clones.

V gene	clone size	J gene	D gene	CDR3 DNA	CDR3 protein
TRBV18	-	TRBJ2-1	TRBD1	TGTGCCAGCTCACCCGGGACAGGGATCTACAATGAGCAGTTCTTC	CASSPGTGIYNEQFF
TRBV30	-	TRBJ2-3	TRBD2	TGTGCCTGGACTCGAGCGGGAGGGCCAAGCACAGATACGCAGTATTTT	CAWTRAGGPSTDTQYF
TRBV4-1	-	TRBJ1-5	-	TGCGCCAGCAGCCAAGATCTGATACAAAGGCCCCAGCATTTT	CASSQDLIQRPQHF
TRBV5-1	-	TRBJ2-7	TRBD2	TGCGCCAGCAGCCTCCGACTAGCGGGAGGCTCCGAGCAGTACTTC	CASSLRLAGGSEQYF
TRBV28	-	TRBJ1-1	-	TGTGCCAGCAGCCGGACGCCCTTGACTGAAGCTTTCTTT	CASSRTPLTEAFF
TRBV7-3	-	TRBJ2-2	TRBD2	TGTGCCAGCAGCCGTGGGACTAGCCAAAACACCGGGGAGCTGTTTTTT	CASSRGTSQNTGELFF
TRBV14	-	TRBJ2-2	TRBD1	TGTGCCAGCAGTCCTTTTAGACAGGGGGCAGGGAGCACCGGGGAGCTGTTTTTT	CASSPFRQGAGSTGELFF
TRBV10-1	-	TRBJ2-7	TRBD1	TGCGCCAGCAGGCCCCCAACCGGGACAGGGTCATACGAGCAGTACTTC	CASRPPTGTGSYEQYF
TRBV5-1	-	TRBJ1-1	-	TGCGCCAGCAGCTTCAGGGCAATGAACACTGAAGCTTTCTTT	CASSFRAMNTEAFF
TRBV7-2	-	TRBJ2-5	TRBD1	TGTGCCAGCAGCTTGTTCAGGGGGCGGCAAGAGACCCAGTACTTC	CASSLFRGRQETQYF
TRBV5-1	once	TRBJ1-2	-	TGCGCCAGCAGCCGGAGCTATGACAGGAACTATGGCTACACCTTC	CASSRSYDRNYGYTF
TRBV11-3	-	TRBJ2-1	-	TGTGCCAGCAGCCCCGGGGGGCTAGCCAATGAGCAGTTCTTC	CASSPGGLANEQFF
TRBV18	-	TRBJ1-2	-	TGTGCCAGCTCACCAGGGCGGGACCCACAGGCCTATGGCTACACCTTC	CASSPGRDPQAYGYTF
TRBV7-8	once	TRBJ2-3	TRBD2	TGTGCCAGCAGCACGGGACTAGCGGGAGTATTAATCACAGATACGCAGTATTTT	CASSTGLAGVLITDTQYF
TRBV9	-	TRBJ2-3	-	TGTGCCAGCAGCGTAGCTCTCCAAGGAGCTAGCACAGATACGCAGTATTTT	CASSVALQGASTDTQYF
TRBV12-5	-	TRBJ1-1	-	TGTGCTAGTGGGACCCCGGGGGACACTGAAGCTTTCTTT	CASGTPGDTEAFF
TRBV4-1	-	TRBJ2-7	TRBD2	TGCGCCAGCAGCCAAGGGGCTAGCGGGCCCACCTACGAGCAGTACTTC	CASSQGASGPTYEQYF
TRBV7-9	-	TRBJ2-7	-	TGTGCCAGCAGCATGAGGCGAAGCTCCTACGAGCAGTACTTC	CASSMRRSSYEQYF
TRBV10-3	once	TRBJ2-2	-	TGTGCCACCCTGGAAGGGAAGAACACCGGGGAGCTGTTTTTT	CATLEGKNTGELFF
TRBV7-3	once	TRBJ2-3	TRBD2	TGTGCCAGCAGCCTAGCGGGGCCTACAGATACGCAGTATTTT	CASSLAGPTDTQYF
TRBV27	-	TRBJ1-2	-	TGTGCCAGCAGCGATCCCCGGCGGGGGGTGCATGGCTACACCTTC	CASSDPRRGVHGYTF
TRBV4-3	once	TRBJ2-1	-	TGCGCCAGCAGCCAACAGCCGCCCAACTACGGATCGGTGCATGAGCAGTTCTTC	CASSQQPPNYGSVHEQFF
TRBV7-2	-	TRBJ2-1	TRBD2	TGTGCCAGCGGCGCTCCCCGGGGGACTAGCGGGAGTCTGAATGAGCAGTTCTTC	CASGAPRGTSGSLNEQFF